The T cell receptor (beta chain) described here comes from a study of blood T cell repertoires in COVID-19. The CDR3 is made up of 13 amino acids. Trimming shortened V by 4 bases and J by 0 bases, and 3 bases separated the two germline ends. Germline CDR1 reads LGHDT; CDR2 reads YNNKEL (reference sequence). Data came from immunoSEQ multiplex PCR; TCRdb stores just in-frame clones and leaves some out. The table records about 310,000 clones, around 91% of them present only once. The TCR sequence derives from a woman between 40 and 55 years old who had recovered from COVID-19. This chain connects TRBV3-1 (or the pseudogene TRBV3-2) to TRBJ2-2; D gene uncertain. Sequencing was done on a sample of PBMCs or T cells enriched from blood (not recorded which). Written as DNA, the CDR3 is TGTGCCAGCAGCCCCTCGAACACCGGGGAGCTGTTTTTT. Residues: CASSPSNTGELFF.